The sequence of this TCR beta chain was determined in a study of blood T cells in healthy people across ages. Per germline, CDR1 SGHTA and CDR2 FQGNSA. The CDR3 has 17 amino acids. Germline trimming cut 4 bases from V and 1 base from J; bases unmatched to any gene: 10. The study's findings and limits: The study lacked donor CMV status, which possibly confounded expanded clonotype changes. Investigators treated diversity estimates from one million T cells as underestimates. Significant beta diversity loss was already apparent by age approximately 37, declining roughly linearly.

Alongside a J-beta primer mix, a sample-barcoded 5' primer served in a second PCR lasting roughly 7 to 12 cycles. TCRdb reprocessed the 5' RACE reads via MiXCR and lists one record per CDR3 protein. The repertoire has about 700,000 distinct CDR3 sequences, around 32% of them found once; the top ten carry 15%. This clonotype was seen repeatedly, ten times or more. The antigen is unknown. Sample: blood. This clonotype was obtained from a woman older than 75 in good health. The chain is built from TRBV7-2 and TRBJ2-3; the match to TRBD1 covers 8 bases. CDR3 DNA sequence: TGTGCCAGCAGCTCCCGACGACAGGGGACTGGCACAGATACGCAGTATTTT. Translated: CASSSRRQGTGTDTQYF. The whole variable domain, remainder taken from reference TRBV7-2 and TRBJ2-3, is GAGVSQSPSNKVTEKGKDVELRCDPISGHTALYWYRQSLGQGLEFLIYFQGNSAPDKSGLPSDRFSAERTGGSVSTLTIQRTQQEDSAVYLCASSSRRQGTGTDTQYFGPGTRLTVL.